This TCR beta chain is from a study of CD8+ T cells in alopecia areata (dated by TCRdb to the late 2010s). Concerning the study at large: The study used high-throughput TCRbeta sequencing to examine T cell clonal expansion in alopecia areata, in both the C3H/HeJ mouse model and human patients. Human TCRbeta sequencing covered scalp tissue and sorted CD4+ and CD8+ peripheral blood T cells from patchy and totalis/universalis alopecia areata patients and healthy controls. Clonality in the scalp was compared among normal scalp (n=4), patchy alopecia areata scalp (n=8), and alopecia totalis/universalis scalp (n=8). The RNA source kit depended on sample type: the PAXgene miRNA kit for fixed scalp, the miRNeasy kit for PBMCs, and the RNeasy kit for mouse skin. Amplification of TCRbeta CDR3 regions was done by immunoSEQ multiplex PCR using 35 Vbeta forward primers and 13 Jbeta reverse primers.

V loses 4 bases at its end and J loses 2 bases; junction bases beyond the gene matches: 3. Including cysteine and phenylalanine, the CDR3 has 14 amino acids. Kept here is only the CDR3 DNA, which spans 42 bases and is read in frame from base 1. Taken from the germline V gene, the CDR1 and CDR2 loops are SGHRS and YFSETQ. Broader findings and caveats from the paper: Compared with normal scalp, lesional scalp, particularly in alopecia totalis/universalis, had higher clonality and more expanded CD8+ clones, which suggests antigenic drive. Compared with mice, TCR sequences shared between patients were less clear, possibly partly because of HLA diversity across the patient population. Scalp TCR repertoire analysis is complicated because resident alphabeta T cells in normal human skin are also sequenced, whereas mouse skin is dominated by gammadelta T cells.

Concerning this clone itself: This clone's antigen is unknown. No much larger clone is present one base from it, and per-base qualities are unavailable.

Receptor amplification or capture employed the immunoSEQ multiplex PCR assay. RNA was extracted from all samples and reverse transcribed into cDNA as template for TCR sequencing. First-strand cDNA was synthesized using SuperScript III with a 2:1 mix of oligo-dT and random hexamers. A synthetic immune receptor repertoire was used to measure amplification bias, and any remaining bias was corrected computationally. As for the authors' bioinformatics: After raw reads were preprocessed to remove errors, the CDR3 was defined following IMGT conventions as running from the conserved cysteine to phenylalanine. To get clonality, Shannon entropy was normalized by log2 of the number of productive unique TCRs and the result was subtracted from 1. Scalp TCRbeta sequences were cross-referenced with sorted blood CD4 and CD8 repertoires so that the CD4 or CD8 identity of scalp clones could be inferred. Here the immuneACCESS table is served through TCRdb, limited to in-frame sequences with V and J called. Missing clones are a known gap in these copies; in checked studies unresolved V genes cover under half, and the rest lacks a known reason. Clone size and V and J calls were adopted from that table, with D and trimming inferred from the DNA. Recorded for this sample are approximately 82,000 clones; 45% to 60% of them occurred a single time. The ten largest clonotypes hold 5.5% to 6.5% of the sample.

From alopecia areata patients, peripheral blood was collected along with lesional scalp punch biopsies. After PBMCs were isolated by density centrifugation and stained for CD3, CD4 and CD8, a FACSAria was used to sort CD4+ and CD8+ T cells. The untreated alopecia areata patients were recruited through a multicenter biomarker study. In a handful of patients from the biomarker study, blood CD8+ T cells were sorted further into NKG2D-low and NKG2D-high fractions. What was sequenced was NKG2D-high CD8+ T cells sorted from blood. Sample cell subset or site, as interpreted from the label and publication: sorted CD8+ NKG2D-high blood T cells. The chain is made from TRBV5-1 and TRBJ2-5, with 9 middle bases fitting TRBD2. This receptor was identified in a human donor with alopecia areata. CDR3 protein: CASSGAGGQETQYF. The sequenced DNA: TGCGCCAGCAGCGGAGCGGGGGGTCAAGAGACCCAGTACTTC.